The 25 T cell receptor beta chains listed next were all sequenced from one sample in a study of shared clonotypes between healthy human individuals. Sequenced by immunoSEQ multiplex PCR; TCRdb stores in-frame clones only, minus some. The table has 2.3 million or so clones, about 92% seen once. Sample: naive CD4+ T cells from PBMCs. Sample subset: CD45RA+ positively selected. Source of these receptors: a man aged 18 to 29 in good health. Some clones in this sample may be carry-over from other donors' samples.

The gene calls are TRBV29-1 and TRBJ2-7; the D is unclear. CDR3 size: 13 residues. Germline V lookup: CDR1 SQVTM, CDR2 ANQGSEA. The germline V and J ends were trimmed by 4 bases and 1 base, with 11 bases remaining between them. The CDR3 bases are TGCAGCGTTGCTACCCGGAGTTCCTACGAGCAGTACTTC. This gives the protein CSVATRSSYEQYF.

With respect to this clone: The sample carries other DNA sequences with the same CDR3. This rearrangement joins TRBV9 to TRBJ2-7; TRBD1 matches 7 bases. V gave up 2 bases and J gave up 0 bases; unmatched junction bases: 2. This CDR3 has 14 amino acids. Germline CDR1 is SGDLS and CDR2 is YYNGEE. The CDR3 DNA is TGTGCCAGCAGCGTGGACAGGATCTCCTACGAGCAGTACTTC. It specifies CASSVDRISYEQYF. The entire variable domain, with the rest obtained from reference TRBV9 and TRBJ2-7, is as follows: DSGVTQTPKHLITATGQRVTLRCSPRSGDLSVYWYQQSLDQGLQFLIQYYNGEERAKGNILERFSAQQFPDLHSELNLSSLELGDSALYFCASSVDRISYEQYFGPGTRLTVT.

This clone was picked up one time. The chain carries TRBV9 and TRBJ1-2; 10 bases fit TRBD1. J was trimmed by 8 bases and V by 0 bases; bases with no gene match: 10. The CDR3 spans 16 residues. Germline loops: CDR1 SGDLS, CDR2 YYNGEE. DNA for the CDR3: TGTGCCAGCAGCGTAGCTAAGACAGGGGGCCTGGAGGGCTACACCTTC. This sequence encodes CASSVAKTGGLEGYTF.

The chain's CDR3 is CASSSVGVGRNTEAFF. CDR3 in DNA: TGTGCCAGCAGCTCCGTCGGAGTGGGCCGGAACACTGAAGCTTTCTTT. The chain carries TRBV7-9 and TRBJ1-1; no firm D call. Trimming took off 4 bases at V and 1 base at J, with 16 bases between the two ends. The CDR3 is 16 residues long. The germline V gene encodes CDR1 SEHNR and CDR2 FQNEAQ (reference sequence).

Concerning this clone itself: The sample has other DNA sequences that encode this CDR3 too. CDR3 region: CASSVGGQQNEKLFF. The CDR3 bases are TGTGCCAGCAGCGTAGGTGGACAGCAAAATGAAAAACTGTTTTTT. This sequence joins TRBV9 and TRBJ1-4; a weak D match, TRBD1 (6 bases). The CDR3 spans 15 residues. V lost 0 bases to trimming and J lost 5 bases, with 11 bases between them. CDR1 is SGDLS and CDR2 is YYNGEE in the germline V gene.

This chain links TRBV30 with TRBJ1-1, with 8 nucleotides matching TRBD1. This CDR3 has 17 amino acids. The germline CDR1 and CDR2 sequences are GTSNPN and SVGIG (reference sequence). Trimming took 5 bases from V and 0 from J; bases not matched to a gene: 14. Here the CDR3 reads CAWGAGDRRRMNTEAFF. The DNA of the CDR3 is TGTGCCTGGGGGGCGGGGGACAGGAGGAGGATGAACACTGAAGCTTTCTTT. Complete variable domain (other parts from reference TRBV30 and TRBJ1-1): SQTIHQWPATLVQPVGSPLSLECTVEGTSNPNLYWYRQAAGRGLQLLFYSVGIGQISSEVPQNLSASRPQDRQFILSSKKLLLSDSGFYLCAWGAGDRRRMNTEAFFGQGTRLTVV.

The chain recombines TRBV11-2 with TRBJ2-1, with a possible D match to TRBD2 (5 bases). The CDR3 sequence is 16 residues long. V lost 1 base and J lost 0, with 10 bases in between. Germline-derived CDR1 and CDR2 are SGHAT and FQNNGV. This CDR3 reads CASSLVPAVSYNEQFF. CDR3 bases: TGTGCCAGCAGCTTAGTCCCAGCGGTCTCCTACAATGAGCAGTTCTTC.

The chain employs TRBV11-2 and TRBJ1-2; the match to TRBD1 covers 7 bases. V lost 5 bases to trimming and J lost 5 bases; unmatched junction nucleotides: 17. This CDR3 contains 17 residues. Germline V gene data show CDR1 as SGHAT and CDR2 as FQNNGV. The CDR3 DNA reads as TGTGCCAGCAGCCCCGTCGAAAGCGAACCGGGACAGTATGGCTACACCTTC. Protein sequence: CASSPVESEPGQYGYTF.

About this clone itself: Other DNA sequences from this sample encode an identical CDR3 as well. The chain links TRBV28 to TRBJ1-1; D is unresolved. The germline V gene encodes CDR1 MDHEN and CDR2 SYDVKM. The CDR3 runs 12 residues. Trimming took 3 bases from V and 2 from J, leaving 4 bases between them. CDR3 sequence: CASSFGNTEAFF. Here the CDR3 DNA reads TGTGCCAGCAGTTTTGGCAACACTGAAGCTTTCTTT.

The rearrangement uses TRBV20-1 and TRBJ2-5; D perhaps matches TRBD1 (6 bases). The J call may be in error: the DNA end matches TRBJ2-7 better. The V gene's germline CDR1 is DFQATT and CDR2 SNEGSKA (reference sequence). This CDR3 spans 11 amino acids. The DNA for the CDR3 is TGCAGTGCAACGACAGGCTTCGAGCAGTACTTC. Translation gives CSATTGFEQYF.

The chain is built from TRBV4-2 and TRBJ2-2; D is possibly TRBD1 or TRBD2 (5 bases each). V lost 4 bases and J 0 bases, leaving 9 bases between the germline ends. The CDR3 covers 15 residues. The germline gives CDR1 LGHNA, CDR2 YNFKEQ. CDR3 loop: CASSPGRPNTGELFF. The CDR3 bases are TGTGCCAGCAGCCCGGGACGCCCGAACACCGGGGAGCTGTTTTTT.

This clone was detected only once. The chain uses TRBV6-5 and TRBJ2-7; a weak D match, TRBD1 (5 bases). Trimming pared 5 bases from V and 3 bases from J, leaving 11 bases between. From germline, CDR1 is MNHEY and CDR2 SVGAGI. CDR3 length equals 13 residues. The DNA of the CDR3 is TGTGCCAGCAGTGAATCGACAGTCTACGAGCAGTACTTC. Protein sequence: CASSESTVYEQYF.

The J gene is TRBJ1-1, the V gene TRBV7-3; D gene ambiguous. The germline V gene encodes CDR1 SGHTA and CDR2 FQGTGA. The CDR3 is 15 amino acids. Trimming shortened V by 5 bases and J by 1 base, and 14 bases separated the two germline ends. In DNA, the CDR3 is TGTGCCAGCAGCGCTGGTCGGGCGGGGAACACTGAAGCTTTCTTT. It is translated as CASSAGRAGNTEAFF. The whole variable domain, remainder taken from reference TRBV7-3 and TRBJ1-1, is GAGVSQTPSNKVTEKGKYVELRCDPISGHTALYWYRQSLGQGPEFLIYFQGTGAADDSGLPNDRFFAVRPEGSVSTLKIQRTERGDSAVYLCASSAGRAGNTEAFFGQGTRLTVV.

V gene TRBV15 combines with J gene TRBJ1-5, with 7 bases that match TRBD1. The V segment lost 0 bases and the J segment 1 base; nucleotides outside the gene matches: 3. The germline CDR1 and CDR2 sequences are LNHNV and YYDKDF (reference sequence). The CDR3 loop spans 16 amino acids. The CDR3 reads CATSREQGWSNQPQHF. CDR3 bases: TGTGCCACCAGCAGAGAACAGGGGTGGAGCAATCAGCCCCAGCATTTT. Looking up the rest from reference TRBV15 and TRBJ1-5 gives the full variable domain: DAMVIQNPRYQVTQFGKPVTLSCSQTLNHNVMYWYQQKSSQAPKLLFHYYDKDFNNEADTPDNFQSRRPNTSFCFLDIRSPGLGDTAMYLCATSREQGWSNQPQHFGDGTRLSIL.

V gene TRBV10-3 combines with J gene TRBJ2-3; 14 bases are shared with TRBD2. The CDR3 has 17 residues. Germline lookup yields CDR1 ENHRY and CDR2 SYGVKD. With 6 bases clipped from V and 6 bases from J, the junction kept 11 bases outside the gene matches. The CDR3 DNA reads TGTGCCATCAGGCCCTCCCCGACTAGCGGGAGGGGGGATACGCAGTATTTT. Residues: CAIRPSPTSGRGDTQYF.

The chain joins TRBV7-9 to TRBJ2-1; 11 bases map to TRBD2. The CDR3 runs to 17 residues. V trimming: 5 bases; J trimming: 1 base; junction bases outside the gene matches: 7. Germline values: CDR1 SEHNR, CDR2 FQNEAQ (reference sequence). The CDR3 DNA is TGTGCCAGCAGCCTAAAACTAGCGGGAGATTCCTACAATGAGCAGTTCTTC. Its protein product is CASSLKLAGDSYNEQFF.

The chain couples TRBV10-1 to TRBJ1-3; D perhaps matches TRBD1 (5 bases). V was clipped by 3 bases and J by 3 bases, with 12 bases between them. This CDR3 contains 15 residues. Germline CDR1 is WNHNN and CDR2 is SYGVQD (reference sequence). CDR3: CASSEPCGGGNTIYF. As DNA, the CDR3 is TGCGCCAGCAGTGAACCCTGTGGGGGTGGAAACACCATATATTTT.

The chain employs TRBV28 and TRBJ1-1; TRBD1 matches 10 bases. CDR1 and CDR2 (germline): MDHEN, SYDVKM. This CDR3 is built from 15 residues. The J segment lost 3 bases and the V segment lost 4 bases, leaving 5 bases of the junction unmatched. The CDR3 coding sequence is TGTGCCAGCAGTTCCCGGGACAGGGGCTACACTGAAGCTTTCTTT. It translates to CASSSRDRGYTEAFF.

This chain joins TRBV30 and TRBJ2-1; 10 bases match TRBD2. V gave up 7 bases and J gave up 8 bases; unmatched junction bases: 11. CDR3 size: 14 residues. CDR1 and CDR2 (germline): GTSNPN, SVGIG (reference sequence). The CDR3 DNA is TGTGCCTCCCCTAGCGGGAGTAATTTGTATGAGCAGTTCTTC. Residues: CASPSGSNLYEQFF. Using reference TRBV30 and TRBJ2-1 for the parts outside the CDR3, the full variable domain is SQTIHQWPATLVQPVGSPLSLECTVEGTSNPNLYWYRQAAGRGLQLLFYSVGIGQISSEVPQNLSASRPQDRQFILSSKKLLLSDSGFYLCASPSGSNLYEQFFGPGTRLTVL.

The chain joins TRBV9 to TRBJ2-1, with TRBD2 matching 9 bases. Germline values: CDR1 SGDLS, CDR2 YYNGEE. V was pared by 4 bases and J by 7 bases, with 15 bases of the junction left unmatched. This CDR3 is 17 amino acids long. Here the CDR3 reads CASSPWGSSGRVNEQFF. DNA for the CDR3: TGTGCCAGCAGCCCCTGGGGGAGTAGCGGGAGAGTAAATGAGCAGTTCTTC.

The chain recombines TRBV28 with TRBJ2-7; no clear D gene. The CDR3 length is 12 residues. CDR1 and CDR2 (germline): MDHEN, SYDVKM. V was clipped by 6 bases and J by 6 bases, with 12 bases between them. The CDR3 sequence: CASSFRRREQYF. CDR3 nucleotide sequence: TGTGCCAGCAGCTTCCGACGGCGCGAGCAGTACTTC.

The chain combines TRBV4-1 with TRBJ2-5; tentative D call: TRBD2 (6 bases). Between the trimmed V and J ends, which lost 1 base and 5 bases, there was a span of 17 bases. The CDR3 length is 16 residues. Germline values: CDR1 MGHRA, CDR2 YSYEKL. The CDR3 sequence is CASSQAGGTPSETQYF. The CDR3 DNA sequence: TGCGCCAGCAGCCAAGCAGGAGGGACCCCGAGCGAGACCCAGTACTTC.

The CDR3 sequence is CASSLGLPAGVSDTQYF. The DNA of the CDR3 is TGTGCCAGCAGTTTAGGTTTGCCGGCGGGAGTTTCAGATACGCAGTATTTT. The gene calls are TRBV27 and TRBJ2-3; 7 bases match TRBD2. The CDR3 consists of 17 residues. Germline CDR1 reads MNHEY; CDR2 reads SMNVEV (reference sequence). With 2 bases clipped from V and 4 bases from J, the junction kept 12 bases outside the gene matches.

The rearrangement uses TRBV27 and TRBJ2-3; no clear D gene. Deletions cut 4 bases from V and 2 bases from J, with 16 bases between. The CDR3 extends over 16 amino acids. Germline lookup yields CDR1 MNHEY and CDR2 SMNVEV (reference sequence). The CDR3 DNA sequence: TGTGCCAGCAGTTCACCCGGGCCTAACCCCACAGATACGCAGTATTTT. It specifies CASSSPGPNPTDTQYF.

The V call is TRBV28, the J call TRBJ1-3; TRBD1 aligns across 8 bases. The V gene's germline CDR1 is MDHEN and CDR2 SYDVKM. V lost 11 bases and J lost 3; bases outside the gene matches: 6. This CDR3 has 13 residues. The CDR3 here is CAGGTGFGNTIYF. CDR3 DNA sequence: TGTGCCGGCGGGACAGGATTTGGAAACACCATATATTTT.